These 26 T cell receptor beta chains were all obtained from the same sample, sequenced in a study of control samples from healthy donors and cancer patients. Data came from immunoSEQ multiplex PCR; TCRdb stores just in-frame clones and leaves some out. Found here are fewer than 95,000 clones, under 90% of them singletons; the top ten hold 2% to 2.5%. The sample taken for sequencing was blood. The receptor set was obtained from a woman aged 40-49 years in good health.

This sequence joins TRBV27 and TRBJ2-7; D call uncertain. The V gene lost 5 bases and the J gene lost 3 bases, with 17 bases spanning the gap. CDR1 is MNHEY and CDR2 is SMNVEV in the germline V gene (reference sequence). This CDR3 spans 15 amino acids. CDR3 loop: CASSPYVGGNYEQYF. The DNA for the CDR3 is TGTGCCAGCAGTCCCTACGTCGGCGGTAACTACGAGCAGTACTTC.

The table lists this clone with a few counts. The CDR3 nucleotides read TGTGCCAGCAGCCCAGAATCTTGGGGGAACTATGGCTACACCTTC. Encoded protein: CASSPESWGNYGYTF. The V gene is TRBV3-1 (or the pseudogene TRBV3-2), the J gene TRBJ1-2, with D perhaps matching TRBD1 (5 bases). Trimming removed 4 bases from V and 2 bases from J, with 14 bases in between. The CDR3 is made up of 15 amino acids. CDR1 is LGHDT, CDR2 YNNKEL, per germline (reference sequence).

The rearrangement links TRBV10-1 to TRBJ2-3, with TRBD2 matching over 7 bases. CDR1 is WNHNN, CDR2 SYGVQD, per germline (reference sequence). The CDR3 runs to 14 residues. The junction had 6 bases not matched to a gene; V was cut back by 4 bases and J by 5 bases. CDR3: CASSASGVEDTQYF. Here the CDR3 DNA reads TGCGCCAGCAGTGCGAGCGGGGTTGAAGATACGCAGTATTTT.

The rearrangement uses TRBV7-9 and TRBJ2-3, with TRBD1 as a possible D gene (6 bases). Trimming shortened V by 2 bases and J by 0 bases, and 12 bases separated the two germline ends. This CDR3 spans 16 amino acids. In germline, CDR1 is SEHNR, CDR2 FQNEAQ (reference sequence). CDR3 sequence (DNA): TGTGCCAGCAGCTTAACGCGGACAGCTAGCACAGATACGCAGTATTTT. Amino acid sequence: CASSLTRTASTDTQYF.

The rearrangement joins TRBV6-4 to TRBJ1-1; 7 nucleotides match TRBD1. The CDR3 is 15 amino acids. CDR1 is MRHNA and CDR2 is SNTAGT in the germline V gene. After removal of 6 bases from V and 2 bases from J, the junction contained 9 bases not matched to a gene. CDR3 bases: TGTGCCAGCAGCGGGAGGGACAGAGACAACACTGAAGCTTTCTTT. Residues: CASSGRDRDNTEAFF.

The V and J genes are TRBV29-1 and TRBJ1-2, with a possible D match to TRBD1 (5 bases). Deletions cut 3 bases from V and 4 bases from J, with 24 bases between. This CDR3 is built from 17 residues. Germline V CDR1 and CDR2: SQVTM, ANQGSEA. CDR3 protein: CSVEGRGRAATGYGYTF. DNA of the CDR3: TGCAGCGTTGAGGGAAGAGGCAGGGCAGCAACTGGCTATGGCTACACCTTC. Drawing the rest from reference TRBV29-1 and TRBJ1-2, the complete variable domain is SAVISQKPSRDICQRGTSLTIQCQVDSQVTMMFWYRQQPGQSLTLIATANQGSEATYESGFVIDKFPISRPNLTFSTLTVSNMSPEDSSIYLCSVEGRGRAATGYGYTFGSGTRLTVV.

CDR3 nucleotides: TGTGCCAGCAGTTACTCGACTGGGGCCTTGAACACTGAAGCTTTCTTT. Its translation: CASSYSTGALNTEAFF. The chain joins TRBV6-2 or TRBV6-3 to TRBJ1-1; a weak D match, TRBD1 (5 bases). This CDR3 comprises 16 residues. Germline assignment: CDR1 MNHEY and CDR2 SVGEGT. V lost 0 bases, J lost 0 bases, and 11 bases lay in between.

The rearrangement uses TRBV6-5 and TRBJ2-2, with D perhaps TRBD1 or TRBD2 (5 bases each). Trimming took 8 bases from V and 2 from J, leaving 9 bases between them. CDR3 size: 13 residues. Germline CDR1 is MNHEY and CDR2 is SVGAGI. As DNA, the CDR3 is TGTGCCAGCCGAGGGGTAAACACCGGGGAGCTGTTTTTT. Encoded protein: CASRGVNTGELFF.

The J gene is TRBJ2-3, the V gene TRBV18; 14 nucleotides match TRBD2. The V gene's germline CDR1 is KGHSH and CDR2 LQKENI. The CDR3 has 18 residues. V trimming: 3 bases; J trimming: 1 base; junction bases outside the gene matches: 6. CDR3 in DNA: TGTGCCAGCTCACCTGGACTAGCGGGGGGTGTGGGCACAGATACGCAGTATTTT. Translation: CASSPGLAGGVGTDTQYF. Full variable domain (missing parts from reference TRBV18 and TRBJ2-3): NAGVMQNPRHLVRRRGQEARLRCSPMKGHSHVYWYRQLPEEGLKFMVYLQKENIIDESGMPKERFSAEFPKEGPSILRIQQVVRGDSAAYFCASSPGLAGGVGTDTQYFGPGTRLTVL.

The chain combines TRBV27 with TRBJ1-1, with D perhaps TRBD1 (5 bases). Trimming removed 6 bases at V and 1 base at J, with 9 bases between. This CDR3 has 13 residues. CDR1 and CDR2 from the germline V gene are MNHEY and SMNVEV (reference sequence). Written as DNA, the CDR3 is TGTGCCAGCAGCAAACAGGAGAACACTGAAGCTTTCTTT. The encoded protein is CASSKQENTEAFF.

CDR3 protein: CASSYSGTGTGNTIYF. The DNA for the CDR3 is TGTGCCAGCAGTTACTCCGGGACAGGGACTGGAAACACCATATATTTT. The chain carries TRBV6-5 and TRBJ1-3, with 9 bases that match TRBD1. Per the germline V gene, CDR1 is MNHEY and CDR2 is SVGAGI. The V gene end was trimmed by 0 bases and the J gene end by 2 bases; junction bases not matched to a gene: 2. There are 16 residues in the CDR3.

V is TRBV24-1 and J is TRBJ2-3; the match to TRBD1 covers 9 bases. The length of the CDR3 is 14 residues. The V and J ends lost 7 bases and 6 bases, in that order; junction bases with no gene match: 7. Germline CDR1 KGHDR, CDR2 SFDVKD. CDR3 loop: CATSAGTGFDTQYF. In DNA form, the CDR3 reads TGTGCCACCAGCGCCGGGACAGGGTTTGATACGCAGTATTTT.

V is TRBV6-6 and J is TRBJ1-2; D uncertain. The CDR3 loop spans 13 amino acids. V was pared by 2 bases and J by 0 bases, with 4 bases between. Per the germline V gene, CDR1 is MNHNY and CDR2 is SVGAGI (reference sequence). CDR3 nucleotide sequence: TGTGCCAGCAGTTACACAACTAACTATGGCTACACCTTC. Protein sequence: CASSYTTNYGYTF.

The genes are TRBV5-6 and TRBJ2-7, with D unclear. The CDR3 has 14 residues. CDR1 and CDR2 (germline): SGHDT, YYEEEE. V gave up 0 bases and J gave up 3 bases, with 10 bases separating them. CDR3 DNA sequence: TGTGCCAGCAGCTTGGATCTGCGGCGCTACGAGCAGTACTTC. It is translated as CASSLDLRRYEQYF.

In its sample, this clone was seen a few times. Other DNA sequences from this sample encode an identical CDR3 as well. The chain has TRBV6-6 and TRBJ1-2; tentatively, D is TRBD1 (5 bases). This CDR3 region has 13 residues. The ends were cut back, 2 bases at V and 2 bases at J, with 6 bases in the middle. Germline loops: CDR1 MNHNY, CDR2 SVGAGI (reference sequence). CDR3 DNA: TGTGCCAGCAGTTACGACAGCAACTATGGCTACACCTTC. This sequence encodes CASSYDSNYGYTF.

V and J are TRBV7-9 and TRBJ2-3; D perhaps matches TRBD2 (5 bases). V gave up 3 bases and J gave up 0 bases, with 10 bases separating them. The CDR3 consists of 15 residues. CDR1 is SEHNR, CDR2 FQNEAQ, per germline (reference sequence). CDR3 nucleotides: TGTGCCAGCAGCTTGCGCGGGTCTAGCACAGATACGCAGTATTTT. It specifies CASSLRGSSTDTQYF.

The chain uses TRBV6-5 and TRBJ1-2, with TRBD1 matching 10 bases. The CDR3 runs to 15 residues. CDR1 and CDR2 (germline): MNHEY, SVGAGI. Trimming cost V 8 bases and J 1 base; bases outside gene matches: 7. This chain's CDR3 is CASRAGTGDNYGYTF. CDR3 in DNA: TGTGCCAGCCGAGCCGGGACAGGGGATAACTATGGCTACACCTTC.

This clone was seen a few times. This chain joins TRBV19 and TRBJ1-5; 9 nucleotides match TRBD1. This CDR3 region has 15 residues. Germline assignment: CDR1 LNHDA and CDR2 SQIVND (reference sequence). The trim removed 5 bases at V and 6 bases at J, leaving 8 bases unmatched. Here the CDR3 DNA reads TGTGCCAGTAGTTCCCGGGACAGGGTCGGTCAGCCCCAGCATTTT. It encodes CASSSRDRVGQPQHF.

The gene calls are TRBV7-9 and TRBJ1-1, with D possibly TRBD1 on 5 matching bases. Trimming took off 1 base at V and 4 bases at J, with 10 bases between the two ends. Germline-derived CDR1 and CDR2 are SEHNR and FQNEAQ (reference sequence). This CDR3 spans 14 amino acids. This CDR3 reads CASSLEGVVTEAFF. The DNA of the CDR3 is TGTGCCAGCAGCTTAGAAGGGGTGGTCACTGAAGCTTTCTTT.

The rearrangement links TRBV7-3 to TRBJ2-3; the D is unclear. Trimming left V 5 bases short and J 2 bases short, with 14 bases between. The CDR3 spans 15 residues. The V gene's germline CDR1 is SGHTA and CDR2 FQGTGA. CDR3 sequence: CASSRLGQTTDTQYF. The CDR3 DNA reads as TGTGCCAGCAGCAGACTCGGGCAGACCACAGATACGCAGTATTTT.

The CDR3 loop is CASKLNTEAFF. Here the CDR3 DNA reads TGTGCCAGTAAATTGAACACTGAAGCTTTCTTT. V gene TRBV19 combines with J gene TRBJ1-1; D is ambiguous. The CDR3 runs to 11 residues. Trimming cost V 7 bases and J 0 bases, with 3 bases left between them. Per the germline V gene, CDR1 is LNHDA and CDR2 is SQIVND (reference sequence).

In DNA form, the CDR3 reads TGCGCCAGCAGCCAATCGAACAGGGGCGGAGAGACCCAGTACTTC. It codes for CASSQSNRGGETQYF. This chain uses TRBV4-1 with TRBJ2-5, with 7 bases matching TRBD1. The CDR3 contains 15 residues. Trimming took 2 bases from V and 4 from J; bases not matched to a gene: 7. CDR1 and CDR2 from the germline V gene are MGHRA and YSYEKL.

The J gene is TRBJ2-3, the V gene TRBV24-1, with D tentatively TRBD2 (7 bases). CDR1 KGHDR and CDR2 SFDVKD come from the germline V gene. The CDR3 is made up of 15 amino acids. V was shortened by 4 bases and J by 2 bases, with 12 bases between the two germline ends. The CDR3 is CATSERGGFTDTQYF. The CDR3, as DNA: TGTGCCACCAGTGAGAGGGGGGGGTTCACAGATACGCAGTATTTT.

V is TRBV27 and J is TRBJ1-1; a possible D gene is TRBD1 (5 bases). Trimming removed 2 bases at V and 2 bases at J, with 6 bases between. This CDR3 has 13 amino acids. Germline values: CDR1 MNHEY, CDR2 SMNVEV (reference sequence). The CDR3 is CASSLQGNTEAFF. CDR3 in DNA: TGTGCCAGCAGTTTACAGGGCAACACTGAAGCTTTCTTT.

The chain has TRBV11-3 and TRBJ2-1, with 8 bases that match TRBD2. V lost 8 bases and J lost 7; bases outside the gene matches: 4. Germline CDR1 SGHNT, CDR2 YENEEA. The CDR3 length is 12 residues. The CDR3 spells CASAGGANEQFF. The DNA of the CDR3 is TGTGCCAGCGCCGGGGGGGCAAATGAGCAGTTCTTC.

The genes are TRBV21-1 and TRBJ1-6; the D call TRBD1 from the table was never checked on the DNA. TRBV21-1 represents a pseudogene. CDR3 size: 11 residues. The CDR3 spells CASSTISPLHF. CDR3 nucleotides: TGTGCCAGCAGCACCATTTCACCCCTCCACTTT.